The subject of this entry is one TCR beta chain. Its antigen remains undetermined. Qualities for individual bases were not recorded, and no much larger clone is one base off. The library was produced with the immunoSEQ multiplex PCR assay. As for how the authors treated the data: A statistical classification framework was built to diagnose cytomegalovirus status from the catalog of TCR beta chain sequences. Entries here come from immuneACCESS through TCRdb and include only in-frame sequences with V and J called. Some clones fail to appear in such tables; in the studies checked, an unresolved V gene covers under half of the shortfall, and the cause of the remainder is unknown. V and J calls and clone size are as listed in that table; D and trimming were resolved from the DNA. Here the sample has about 140,000 clones; 70% to 90% occur a single time. The top ten hold 1.4% of the sample. The donors were included in the validation cohort of over a hundred subjects, a group kept apart from the approximately 700-subject first cohort.

The sample is drawn from a study of cytomegalovirus exposure and HLA in healthy donors (dated by TCRdb to about 2017). Turning to the overall study: A later analysis indicated that the 90 to 150 validation repertoires were generated on the platform also employed for the 600 to 750 repertoires of the first cohort. The study combined high-throughput TCR immunosequencing, statistical association of individual TCRs with disease status, and machine learning to predict cytomegalovirus infection status. The study aimed to test whether signatures of past pathogen exposure could be identified by cataloging public T cell receptors. Along with the roughly 700-subject first cohort, a separate validation cohort of approximately 110 different subjects was used.

The germline V gene specifies MGHDK as CDR1 and SYGVNS as CDR2. The CDR3 covers 15 residues, taking in both the cysteine and the phenylalanine. The sequence is cut down to CDR3 DNA, 45 bases in frame from base 1. Ends trimmed: V by 6 bases, J by 5 bases; bases unmatched to a gene: 7. Overall study outcomes, separate from this receptor: Cytomegalovirus status was reported to be diagnosed by the classifier with high specificity and sensitivity in both the original and validation cohorts. According to the authors, the approach could potentially be generalized to other disease states and immunological phenotypes. Of the cluster scores, roughly 95% were above 0 in a later analysis, which found that TCRs clustered in the first cohort also tended to co-occur in the roughly 130 validation repertoires. The validation cohort had no HLA typing available for a later analysis, so co-occurrence within that cohort was assessed over all 120 or so repertoires. The study listed approximately 150 TCR beta chains as associated with cytomegalovirus. Most TCR sequences were observed very rarely across donors, whereas some public TCRs were present in many individuals. A few of the identified cytomegalovirus-associated TCR beta chains were confirmed in vitro to be specific for cytomegalovirus antigens.

The chain is made from TRBV25-1 and TRBJ1-4; 9 of the junction bases match TRBD1. Sequenced: PBMCs. This TCR came from a woman aged 25 to 39 in good health and CMV-seronegative. The base sequence is TGTGCCAGCAGCCCAGGTGGGACAGGGAATGAAAAACTGTTTTTT. It is translated as CASSPGGTGNEKLFF.